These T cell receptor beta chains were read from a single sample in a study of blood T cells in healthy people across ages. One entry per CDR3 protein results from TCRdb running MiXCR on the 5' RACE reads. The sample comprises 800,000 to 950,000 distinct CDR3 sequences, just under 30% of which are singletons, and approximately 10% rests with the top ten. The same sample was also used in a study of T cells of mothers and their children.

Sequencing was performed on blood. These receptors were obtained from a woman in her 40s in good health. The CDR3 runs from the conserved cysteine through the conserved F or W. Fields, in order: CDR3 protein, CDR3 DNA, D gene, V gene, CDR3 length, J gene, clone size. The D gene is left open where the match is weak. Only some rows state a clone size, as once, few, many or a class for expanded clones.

CDR3: CSARAPQSSYEQYF; DNA: TGCAGTGCTAGAGCCCCACAGAGCTCCTACGAGCAGTACTTC; D: NA; V: TRBV20-1; length: 14; J: TRBJ2-7; size: NA
CDR3: CASSLGTGDGETQYF; DNA: TGCGCCAGCAGCTTGGGTACAGGGGACGGAGAGACCCAGTACTTC; D: TRBD1; V: TRBV5-1; length: 15; J: TRBJ2-5; size: few
CDR3: CASSPSTGGGQETQYF; DNA: TGCGCCAGCAGCCCAAGTACAGGGGGCGGACAAGAGACCCAGTACTTC; D: TRBD1; V: TRBV4-1; length: 16; J: TRBJ2-5; size: many
CDR3: CASSLAQGANTGELFF; DNA: TGTGCCAGCAGCTTAGCGCAGGGGGCTAACACCGGGGAGCTGTTTTTT; D: TRBD1; V: TRBV7-2; length: 16; J: TRBJ2-2; size: few
CDR3: CASSLWAGTNNEQFF; DNA: TGTGCCAGCAGCTTATGGGCTGGCACCAACAATGAGCAGTTCTTC; D: NA; V: TRBV7-2; length: 15; J: TRBJ2-1; size: few
CDR3: CACSQERWIQYF; DNA: TGTGCCTGCAGCCAAGAACGATGGATCCAGTACTTC; D: NA; V: TRBV14; length: 12; J: TRBJ2-5; size: NA
CDR3: CASSGGVSADTQYF; DNA: TGTGCCAGCAGCGGAGGGGTGAGCGCAGATACGCAGTATTTT; D: NA; V: TRBV9; length: 14; J: TRBJ2-3; size: NA
CDR3: CASSEGIFGGETQYF; DNA: TGTGCCAGCAGTGAAGGGATCTTTGGGGGAGAGACCCAGTACTTC; D: NA; V: TRBV25-1; length: 15; J: TRBJ2-5; size: NA
CDR3: CSLRRRENYVQYF; DNA: TGTAGTCTAAGACGACGAGAGAACTACGTGCAGTACTTC; D: NA; V: TRBV20-1; length: 13; J: TRBJ2-7; size: NA
CDR3: CATELAGGYEQYF; DNA: TGTGCCACCGAACTAGCGGGGGGCTACGAGCAGTACTTC; D: TRBD2; V: TRBV10-3; length: 13; J: TRBJ2-7; size: many
CDR3: CASSQGINYGYTF; DNA: TGTGCCAGCAGTCAGGGGATCAACTATGGCTACACCTTC; D: NA; V: TRBV28; length: 13; J: TRBJ1-2; size: many
CDR3: CASSYLGQGEKLFF; DNA: TGTGCCAGCTCTTACCTAGGGCAGGGGGAAAAACTGTTTTTT; D: NA; V: TRBV6-1; length: 14; J: TRBJ1-4; size: NA
CDR3: CASSQQRTEAFF; DNA: TGTGCCAGCAGCCAACAGCGCACTGAAGCTTTCTTT; D: NA; V: TRBV12-3/TRBV12-4; length: 12; J: TRBJ1-1; size: NA
CDR3: CASSPPGGDSRETQYF; DNA: TGTGCCAGCAGCCCGCCGGGGGGCGATTCCAGAGAGACCCAGTACTTC; D: NA; V: TRBV3-1; length: 16; J: TRBJ2-5; size: few
CDR3: CSARDARGPYEQYF; DNA: TGCAGTGCTAGAGATGCCAGGGGGCCCTACGAGCAGTACTTC; D: TRBD1; V: TRBV20-1; length: 14; J: TRBJ2-7; size: NA
CDR3: CSANPGQGGYEQYF; DNA: TGCAGTGCCAACCCGGGACAGGGTGGGTACGAGCAGTACTTC; D: TRBD1; V: TRBV20-1; length: 14; J: TRBJ2-7; size: many
CDR3: CATSRDLGNTEAFF; DNA: TGTGCCACCAGCAGAGATCTGGGAAACACTGAAGCTTTCTTT; D: NA; V: TRBV15; length: 14; J: TRBJ1-1; size: few
CDR3: CASSFGTGGAYNEQFF; DNA: TGCGCCAGCAGCTTCGGGACGGGGGGTGCCTACAATGAGCAGTTCTTC; D: TRBD2; V: TRBV4-1; length: 16; J: TRBJ2-1; size: NA
CDR3: CASSPPLQAAQETQYF; DNA: TGTGCCAGCAGCCCCCCACTTCAAGCGGCTCAAGAGACCCAGTACTTC; D: NA; V: TRBV9; length: 16; J: TRBJ2-5; size: many
CDR3: CASRPATGSYGYTF; DNA: TGTGCCAGCAGACCCGCGACAGGATCCTATGGCTACACCTTC; D: NA; V: TRBV6-6; length: 14; J: TRBJ1-2; size: few
CDR3: CASRRQGRGEQFF; DNA: TGTGCCAGCAGAAGACAGGGTCGGGGTGAGCAGTTCTTC; D: TRBD1; V: TRBV7-9; length: 13; J: TRBJ2-1; size: many
CDR3: CAGSRRAGLSEQYF; DNA: TGTGCCGGCAGTCGAAGGGCAGGACTTAGCGAGCAGTACTTC; D: NA; V: TRBV28; length: 14; J: TRBJ2-7; size: NA
CDR3: CASRATVNTEAFF; DNA: TGTGCCAGCAGGGCGACAGTGAACACTGAAGCTTTCTTT; D: NA; V: TRBV28; length: 13; J: TRBJ1-1; size: many
CDR3: CASSLVTVTDTQYF; DNA: TGTGCCAGCAGCTTGGTAACGGTCACAGATACGCAGTATTTT; D: NA; V: TRBV5-8; length: 14; J: TRBJ2-3; size: many
CDR3: CASSFPGGNEQFF; DNA: TGCGCCAGCAGCTTTCCAGGGGGGAATGAGCAGTTCTTC; D: NA; V: TRBV5-1; length: 13; J: TRBJ2-1; size: many
CDR3: CSASGQGQNYGYTF; DNA: TGCAGTGCTAGTGGACAGGGACAAAACTATGGCTACACCTTC; D: TRBD1; V: TRBV20-1; length: 14; J: TRBJ1-2; size: few
CDR3: CASSSTGVAGQPQHF; DNA: TGTGCCAGCAGCTCAACGGGGGTAGCGGGCCAGCCCCAGCATTTT; D: NA; V: TRBV7-9; length: 15; J: TRBJ1-5; size: few
CDR3: CASSVEVAGKNEQFF; DNA: TGTGCCAGCAGCGTAGAGGTGGCAGGGAAGAATGAGCAGTTCTTC; D: NA; V: TRBV9; length: 15; J: TRBJ2-1; size: NA
CDR3: CASSPEVAVSYEQYF; DNA: TGTGCCAGCTCACCGGAGGTAGCGGTCTCCTACGAGCAGTACTTC; D: NA; V: TRBV18; length: 15; J: TRBJ2-7; size: NA
CDR3: CASSLIGSRGNQPQHF; DNA: TGTGCCAGCAGTTTAATCGGTAGTCGGGGCAATCAGCCCCAGCATTTT; D: NA; V: TRBV28; length: 16; J: TRBJ1-5; size: few
CDR3: CASSHRDRGREQYF; DNA: TGTGCCAGCTCACACCGGGACAGGGGTCGCGAGCAGTACTTC; D: TRBD1; V: TRBV18; length: 14; J: TRBJ2-7; size: many
CDR3: CASSYGPPGLGNQPQHF; DNA: TGTGCCAGCAGTTACGGGCCCCCGGGCCTGGGCAATCAGCCCCAGCATTTT; D: NA; V: TRBV6-6; length: 17; J: TRBJ1-5; size: NA
CDR3: CASSRRTGPYGYTF; DNA: TGTGCCAGCAGCCGCAGGACAGGGCCTTATGGCTACACCTTC; D: TRBD1; V: TRBV7-2; length: 14; J: TRBJ1-2; size: NA
CDR3: CASSSGGGDYGYTF; DNA: TGTGCCAGCAGTTCGGGGGGGGGCGACTATGGCTACACCTTC; D: NA; V: TRBV28; length: 14; J: TRBJ1-2; size: few
CDR3: CASSLRGADQPQHF; DNA: TGTGCCAGCAGTTTAAGGGGGGCGGATCAGCCCCAGCATTTT; D: NA; V: TRBV27; length: 14; J: TRBJ1-5; size: few
CDR3: CASSQDRGGTRILYGYTF; DNA: TGCGCCAGCAGCCAAGATAGGGGGGGGACCAGAATACTCTATGGCTACACCTTC; D: NA; V: TRBV4-3; length: 18; J: TRBJ1-2; size: NA
CDR3: CASSYEIYNRGRIYGYTF; DNA: TGCGCCAGCAGCTACGAAATTTATAACAGGGGGCGAATCTATGGCTACACCTTC; D: TRBD1; V: TRBV5-1; length: 18; J: TRBJ1-2; size: NA
CDR3: CASSRGPGNTIYF; DNA: TGTGCCAGCAGCCGCGGGCCTGGAAACACCATATATTTT; D: NA; V: TRBV7-2; length: 13; J: TRBJ1-3; size: NA
CDR3: CATSDMTGKDTQYF; DNA: TGTGCCACCAGTGATATGACAGGGAAGGATACGCAGTATTTT; D: TRBD1; V: TRBV24-1; length: 14; J: TRBJ2-3; size: many
CDR3: CASAPDIPNTEAFF; DNA: TGTGCCAGCGCCCCCGACATCCCGAACACTGAAGCTTTCTTT; D: NA; V: TRBV28; length: 14; J: TRBJ1-1; size: few
CDR3: CASSLAFGNTDTQYF; DNA: TGTGCCAGCAGTTTAGCGTTTGGGAACACAGATACGCAGTATTTT; D: NA; V: TRBV12-3/TRBV12-4; length: 15; J: TRBJ2-3; size: many
CDR3: CSVSRGQSYNEQFF; DNA: TGCAGCGTGTCCAGGGGGCAATCCTACAATGAGCAGTTCTTC; D: TRBD1; V: TRBV29-1; length: 14; J: TRBJ2-1; size: few
CDR3: CASSQDGRGYLNEQFF; DNA: TGCGCCAGCAGCCAAGACGGCAGGGGGTACTTGAATGAGCAGTTCTTC; D: TRBD1; V: TRBV4-1; length: 16; J: TRBJ2-1; size: many
CDR3: CASSSNFGGAKNIQYF; DNA: TGTGCCAGCAGCTCCAACTTCGGGGGAGCCAAAAACATTCAGTACTTC; D: NA; V: TRBV27; length: 16; J: TRBJ2-4; size: many
CDR3: CASSPSRREKLFF; DNA: TGTGCCAGCTCACCAAGCAGGCGTGAAAAACTGTTTTTT; D: NA; V: TRBV18; length: 13; J: TRBJ1-4; size: NA
CDR3: CASSIGLVDEQFF; DNA: TGTGCCAGCAGTATAGGCCTTGTGGATGAGCAGTTCTTC; D: NA; V: TRBV6-1; length: 13; J: TRBJ2-1; size: NA
CDR3: CSAKVTGTGPYNEQFF; DNA: TGCAGTGCTAAGGTGACCGGGACAGGACCCTACAATGAGCAGTTCTTC; D: TRBD1; V: TRBV20-1; length: 16; J: TRBJ2-1; size: many
CDR3: CSARDQRSTGRGRDQFF; DNA: TGCAGTGCTAGAGATCAAAGGTCAACAGGGCGGGGGAGGGACCAGTTCTTC; D: NA; V: TRBV20-1; length: 17; J: TRBJ2-1; size: NA
CDR3: CATSDPDGTDTQYF; DNA: TGTGCCACCAGTGATCCGGACGGCACAGATACGCAGTATTTT; D: NA; V: TRBV24-1; length: 14; J: TRBJ2-3; size: NA
CDR3: CASSLFGRFSARPGEQYF; DNA: TGTGCCAGCAGCTTGTTTGGCCGCTTTTCGGCTAGGCCGGGTGAGCAGTACTTC; D: NA; V: TRBV7-2; length: 18; J: TRBJ2-5; size: NA
CDR3: CASGTGVQPQHF; DNA: TGCGCCAGTGGGACAGGGGTTCAGCCCCAGCATTTT; D: TRBD1; V: TRBV4-1; length: 12; J: TRBJ1-5; size: NA
CDR3: CASSSRGRGNIYERYF; DNA: TGTGCCAGCAGCTCCCGGGGAAGGGGAAACATCTACGAGCGGTACTTC; D: NA; V: TRBV6-6; length: 16; J: TRBJ2-5; size: NA
CDR3: CASSRPGQGYTEAFF; DNA: TGTGCCAGCAGCCGGCCGGGACAGGGGTACACTGAAGCTTTCTTT; D: TRBD1; V: TRBV12-3/TRBV12-4; length: 15; J: TRBJ1-1; size: NA
CDR3: CASSLDRYTGVYGYTF; DNA: TGCGCCAGCAGCCTGGACAGGTATACCGGCGTCTATGGCTACACCTTC; D: TRBD1; V: TRBV4-1; length: 16; J: TRBJ1-2; size: few
CDR3: CASRKTGGHEQYF; DNA: TGTGCCAGCAGGAAAACAGGGGGACACGAGCAGTACTTC; D: TRBD1; V: TRBV6-5; length: 13; J: TRBJ2-7; size: many
CDR3: CASSSTLGLAGGRGEQFF; DNA: TGCGCCAGCAGCTCCACCCTAGGACTAGCGGGGGGGCGTGGTGAGCAGTTCTTC; D: TRBD2; V: TRBV5-1; length: 18; J: TRBJ2-1; size: NA
CDR3: CASSQERVLGDTQYF; DNA: TGCGCCAGCAGCCAAGAGCGAGTGTTGGGCGATACGCAGTATTTT; D: NA; V: TRBV4-3; length: 15; J: TRBJ2-3; size: NA